This is a list of T cell receptor beta chains from one sample in a study of T cell repertoires in cytomegalovirus infection. Each CDR3 protein is one row after TCRdb ran MiXCR on the reads. The data contain approximately 250,000 distinct CDR3 sequences, around 9% of them singletons. Sequenced: PBMCs. The source of these receptors is a human donor in good health (CMV status not recorded). Some clones in this sample may be carry-over from other donors' samples. CDR3s include the opening cysteine and the closing phenylalanine or tryptophan. The order of the fields is CDR3 length, clone size, J gene, V gene, CDR3 protein. The size field is filled for only some rows; it gives once, few, many or a size class.

CDR3 length: 14; clone size: few; J gene: TRBJ2-1; V gene: TRBV12-3/TRBV12-4; CDR3 protein: CASRPGGDMNEQFF
CDR3 length: 17; clone size: many; J gene: TRBJ2-6; V gene: TRBV5-4; CDR3 protein: CASSPPHRSSGANVLTF
CDR3 length: 17; clone size: many; J gene: TRBJ1-5; V gene: TRBV7-2; CDR3 protein: CASSLREPLRGTQPQHF
CDR3 length: 16; clone size: -; J gene: TRBJ1-5; V gene: TRBV5-6; CDR3 protein: CASSLGQGLNNQPQHF
CDR3 length: 13; clone size: many; J gene: TRBJ1-1; V gene: TRBV7-2; CDR3 protein: CASSQEGRGKAFF
CDR3 length: 15; clone size: many; J gene: TRBJ2-7; V gene: TRBV7-2; CDR3 protein: CASRTGLAGDKEQYF
CDR3 length: 15; clone size: many; J gene: TRBJ1-2; V gene: TRBV7-2; CDR3 protein: CASSYTGTGVTGYTF
CDR3 length: 14; clone size: many; J gene: TRBJ1-2; V gene: TRBV7-2; CDR3 protein: CASSLGWQNYGYTF
CDR3 length: 15; clone size: few; J gene: TRBJ2-5; V gene: TRBV28; CDR3 protein: CASSSTSGRVETQYF
CDR3 length: 17; clone size: -; J gene: TRBJ2-3; V gene: TRBV5-5; CDR3 protein: CASLGAGGSPSTDTQYF
CDR3 length: 13; clone size: many; J gene: TRBJ2-1; V gene: TRBV11-2; CDR3 protein: CASSFKDFGEQFF
CDR3 length: 14; clone size: many; J gene: TRBJ1-2; V gene: TRBV20-1; CDR3 protein: CSAVPTTGLYGYTF
CDR3 length: 15; clone size: many; J gene: TRBJ1-1; V gene: TRBV7-6; CDR3 protein: CASSLLGGGNTEAFF
CDR3 length: 15; clone size: many; J gene: TRBJ1-2; V gene: TRBV7-2; CDR3 protein: CASRSGGGNPYGYTF
CDR3 length: 14; clone size: -; J gene: TRBJ2-3; V gene: TRBV11-3; CDR3 protein: CASNPRGSTDTQYF
CDR3 length: 12; clone size: -; J gene: TRBJ1-2; V gene: TRBV2; CDR3 protein: CASSEAGYGYTF
CDR3 length: 14; clone size: many; J gene: TRBJ1-2; V gene: TRBV7-2; CDR3 protein: CASSFAWEFRGYTF
CDR3 length: 15; clone size: -; J gene: TRBJ2-7; V gene: TRBV10-3; CDR3 protein: CAIRKAEGPAYEQYF
CDR3 length: 15; clone size: many; J gene: TRBJ1-1; V gene: TRBV19; CDR3 protein: CASRLRDRVSTEAFF
CDR3 length: 20; clone size: medium-sized; J gene: TRBJ1-1; V gene: TRBV7-8; CDR3 protein: CASSQPRGTGSLILNTEAFF
CDR3 length: 16; clone size: few; J gene: TRBJ1-5; V gene: TRBV6-2/TRBV6-3; CDR3 protein: CASSGLQGTSNQPQHF
CDR3 length: 14; clone size: many; J gene: TRBJ2-6; V gene: TRBV20-1; CDR3 protein: CSAAKEAGANVLTF
CDR3 length: 14; clone size: many; J gene: TRBJ2-1; V gene: TRBV7-2; CDR3 protein: CASRRREVFNEQFF
CDR3 length: 13; clone size: -; J gene: TRBJ1-1; V gene: TRBV19; CDR3 protein: CASIGDSRTEAFF
CDR3 length: 13; clone size: -; J gene: TRBJ1-1; V gene: TRBV27; CDR3 protein: CASSLDGTTEAFF
CDR3 length: 15; clone size: many; J gene: TRBJ2-7; V gene: TRBV7-2; CDR3 protein: CASSLQGTGGYEQYF
CDR3 length: 19; clone size: -; J gene: TRBJ2-1; V gene: TRBV7-3; CDR3 protein: CASSPRPPVTSGGYNEQFF
CDR3 length: 17; clone size: -; J gene: TRBJ2-1; V gene: TRBV19; CDR3 protein: CASSIFGRVRSYNEQFF
CDR3 length: 14; clone size: many; J gene: TRBJ2-5; V gene: TRBV7-8; CDR3 protein: CASSLLARRETQYF
CDR3 length: 15; clone size: many; J gene: TRBJ2-7; V gene: TRBV9; CDR3 protein: CASSFSSGGGYEQYF
CDR3 length: 14; clone size: many; J gene: TRBJ2-1; V gene: TRBV20-1; CDR3 protein: CSAKRVAGYNEQFF